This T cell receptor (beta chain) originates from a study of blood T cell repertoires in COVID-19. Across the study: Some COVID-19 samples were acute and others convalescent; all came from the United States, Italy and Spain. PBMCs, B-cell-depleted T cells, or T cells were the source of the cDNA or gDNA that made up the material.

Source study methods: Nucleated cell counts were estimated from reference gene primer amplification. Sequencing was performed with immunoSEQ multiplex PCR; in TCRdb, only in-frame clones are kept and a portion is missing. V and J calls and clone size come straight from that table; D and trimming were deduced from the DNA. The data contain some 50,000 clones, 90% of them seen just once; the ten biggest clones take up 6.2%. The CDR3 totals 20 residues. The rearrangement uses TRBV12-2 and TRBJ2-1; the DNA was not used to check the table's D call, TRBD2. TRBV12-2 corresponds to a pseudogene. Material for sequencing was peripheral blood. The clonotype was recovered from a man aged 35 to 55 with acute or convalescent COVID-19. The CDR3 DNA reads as TGTGCAAGTCGCTTAGCGGGGGCGGCTAGCGGGAGACGTTTAGGTGATGAGCAGTTCTTC. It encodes CASRLAGAASGRRLGDEQFF.